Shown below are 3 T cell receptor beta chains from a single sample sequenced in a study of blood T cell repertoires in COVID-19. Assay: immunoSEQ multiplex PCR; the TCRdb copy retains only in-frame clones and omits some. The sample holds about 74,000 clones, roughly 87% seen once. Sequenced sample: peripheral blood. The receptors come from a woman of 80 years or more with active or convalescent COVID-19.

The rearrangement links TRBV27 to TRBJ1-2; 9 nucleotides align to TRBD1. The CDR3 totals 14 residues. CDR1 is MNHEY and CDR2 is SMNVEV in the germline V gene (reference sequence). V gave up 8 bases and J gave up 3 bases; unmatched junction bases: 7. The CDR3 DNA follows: TGTGCCAGCGGGCCGGGACAGGGCTACTATGGCTACACCTTC. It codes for CASGPGQGYYGYTF.

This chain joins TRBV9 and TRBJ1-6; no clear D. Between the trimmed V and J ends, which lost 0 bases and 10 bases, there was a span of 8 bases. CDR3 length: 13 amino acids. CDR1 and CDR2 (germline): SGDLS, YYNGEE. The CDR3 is CASSVGARSPLHF. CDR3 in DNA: TGTGCCAGCAGCGTAGGGGCTCGATCACCCCTCCACTTT.

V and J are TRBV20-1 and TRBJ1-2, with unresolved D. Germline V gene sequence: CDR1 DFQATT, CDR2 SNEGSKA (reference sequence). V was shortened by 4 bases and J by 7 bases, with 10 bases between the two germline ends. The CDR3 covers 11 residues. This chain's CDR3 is CSATTPGGYTF. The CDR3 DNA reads TGCAGTGCTACAACCCCCGGTGGCTACACCTTC.